The 13 T cell receptor beta chains below all came from one sample that was sequenced in a study of vaccination and CD4 T cells after COVID-19. The Oncomine TCR Beta short-read assay sequenced DNA from cultured CD4+ T cells. Using the QIAamp micro DNA kit, genomic DNA was extracted from the CD4+ T cells that had been cultured. TCRdb ran MiXCR on the PCR reads and lists one entry per CDR3 protein. Found here are over 7,500 distinct CDR3 sequences, 41% of them singletons; the top ten hold around 30%. The sample's treatment: 10-day PBMC culture with coronavirus spike peptide pools or control peptides (ViraFEST assay). Gathering of the CD4+ T cells, from the unexposed donor, took place before the COVID-19 pandemic (2011-2018). These receptors lack a known antigen. Material for sequencing was CD4+ T cells from blood, cultured in vitro. The receptors come from a human donor in good health.

A single count supports this clonotype. The CDR3 DNA sequence: TGCAGTGCCACGGACTATTCCTACAATGAGCAGTTCTTC. Translating gives CSATDYSYNEQFF. The chain employs TRBV20-1 and TRBJ2-1, with D possibly being TRBD2 (6 bases). The V gene's germline CDR1 is DFQATT and CDR2 SNEGSKA (reference sequence). This CDR3 has 13 amino acids. V was pared by 6 bases and J by 1 base, with 10 bases between.

The rearrangement joins TRBV6-2 or TRBV6-3 to TRBJ1-5; perhaps TRBD1 as D (5 bases). The CDR3 is 16 amino acids. Per the germline V gene, CDR1 is MNHEY and CDR2 is SVGEGT. Trimming pared 4 bases from V and 2 bases from J, leaving 15 bases between. CDR3 DNA sequence: TGTGCCAGCAGTTCCCCGAGGGGAGGCGGCAATCAGCCCCAGCATTTT. This sequence encodes CASSSPRGGGNQPQHF.

This chain connects TRBV7-3 to TRBJ2-1; 15 bases fit TRBD2. The CDR3 is made up of 15 amino acids. Germline assignment: CDR1 SGHTA and CDR2 FQGTGA. Trimming removed 4 bases from V and 12 bases from J; junction bases left unmatched: 7. The CDR3 coding sequence is TGTGCCAGCAGCTCGGGACTAGCGGGAGGCCCCGGGCAGTTCTTC. Its protein product is CASSSGLAGGPGQFF.

The table lists this clonotype with a few counts. The chain recombines TRBV11-2 with TRBJ1-2; D ambiguous. Deletions cut 1 base from V and 6 bases from J, with 9 bases between. The CDR3 runs to 13 residues. The germline V gene has CDR1 SGHAT and CDR2 FQNNGV. The CDR3 here is CASSLGPQDGYTF. The CDR3 DNA is TGTGCCAGCAGCTTAGGACCCCAGGATGGCTACACCTTC.

This clonotype has only a few counts. The rearrangement uses TRBV27 and TRBJ2-7, with 9 bases matching TRBD1. The J segment lost 3 bases and the V segment lost 5 bases, leaving 5 bases of the junction unmatched. The CDR3 loop spans 14 amino acids. Germline V lookup: CDR1 MNHEY, CDR2 SMNVEV (reference sequence). The chain's CDR3 is CASSRQGGSYEQYF. CDR3 coding DNA: TGTGCCAGCAGTCGACAGGGGGGAAGCTACGAGCAGTACTTC.

The CDR3 DNA reads TGTGCCAGCAGCTTAGAGATCGGAAGTCCTTACTACACCTTC. Translation gives CASSLEIGSPYYTF. This chain uses TRBV11-2 with TRBJ1-2; D uncertain. The germline CDR1 and CDR2 sequences are SGHAT and FQNNGV. This CDR3 region has 14 residues. The V end was cut by 0 bases, the J end by 10 bases, with 15 bases between.

The V gene is TRBV28, the J gene TRBJ1-1; possible D gene TRBD1, 6 bases. CDR3 length: 15 amino acids. Germline CDR1 reads MDHEN; CDR2 reads SYDVKM. The V end was cut by 6 bases, the J end by 0 bases, with 14 bases between. CDR3 in amino acids: CASRDGGYVNTEAFF. CDR3 DNA sequence: TGTGCCAGCAGGGACGGGGGCTACGTGAACACTGAAGCTTTCTTT.

The chain is built from TRBV7-2 and TRBJ1-5; TRBD1 might be the D (6 bases). CDR1 and CDR2 (germline): SGHTA, FQGNSA. This CDR3 spans 15 amino acids. Trimming pared 1 base from V and 2 bases from J, leaving 9 bases between. The CDR3 DNA follows: TGTGCCAGCAGCTTAGATGCAGGGGGCAATCAGCCCCAGCATTTT. Its protein product is CASSLDAGGNQPQHF. Full variable domain (rest looked up from reference TRBV7-2 and TRBJ1-5): GAGVSQSPSNKVTEKGKDVELRCDPISGHTALYWYRQSLGQGLEFLIYFQGNSAPDKSGLPSDRFSAERTGGSVSTLTIQRTQQEDSAVYLCASSLDAGGNQPQHFGDGTRLSIL.

V usage is TRBV10-3 and J usage is TRBJ1-5; D is undetermined. Germline V lookup: CDR1 ENHRY, CDR2 SYGVKD. V lost 0 bases and J 7 bases, leaving 10 bases between the germline ends. This CDR3 contains 14 residues. The CDR3: CAISESREGQPQHF. For the CDR3, the DNA is TGTGCCATCAGTGAGTCAAGGGAAGGCCAGCCCCAGCATTTT.

The chain is built from TRBV6-2 or TRBV6-3 and TRBJ2-1; D is possibly TRBD2 (5 bases). Trimming took off 4 bases at V and 0 bases at J, with 22 bases between the two ends. This CDR3 spans 19 amino acids. The germline V gene has CDR1 MNHEY and CDR2 SVGEGT. The CDR3 spells CASSSPGGPNRSSYNEQFF. The CDR3 nucleotides are TGTGCCAGCAGTTCCCCTGGAGGCCCCAACCGGAGCTCCTACAATGAGCAGTTCTTC.

This clonotype has a handful of counts. This sequence joins TRBV10-3 and TRBJ2-7; tentatively, D is TRBD1 or TRBD2 (6 bases each). CDR1 is ENHRY and CDR2 is SYGVKD in the germline V gene. Trimming took off 10 bases at V and 2 bases at J, with 12 bases between the two ends. The CDR3 spans 12 residues. CDR3 sequence (DNA): TGTGCCACTGCGGGACAAGCCTACGAGCAGTACTTC. Residues: CATAGQAYEQYF.

This clonotype was seen a handful of times. The V call is TRBV2, the J call TRBJ1-2; 7 bases agree with TRBD1. The CDR3 sequence is 13 residues long. Per germline, CDR1 SNHLY and CDR2 FYNNEI. The ends lost 11 bases at V and 0 bases at J; junction bases unmatched: 6. The CDR3 DNA follows: TGTGCCGGAAGACAGGGACCTAACTATGGCTACACCTTC. Translated, it gives CAGRQGPNYGYTF.

This clonotype was seen more than once but under ten times. V is TRBV20-1 and J is TRBJ2-1, with D possibly being TRBD2 (6 bases). The CDR3 covers 14 residues. V lost 2 bases, J lost 10 bases, and 18 bases lay in between. Looked up from germline, CDR1 is DFQATT and CDR2 is SNEGSKA (reference sequence). The CDR3 bases are TGCAGTGCTAGAACGGCTAGCGCACGTAGGGAGCAGTTCTTC. Amino acids: CSARTASARREQFF.